This TCR beta chain emerged from a study of T cell responses to AZD1222 COVID-19 vaccine. Background on the study: The study pooled second doses at about 4 or about 12 weeks.

Whole-study results and caveats: Females outnumbered males among donors, who were mostly white British; clonal diversity was possibly underestimated. Along spike, vaccine-associated CD4 TCRs were found throughout, with dominance at 160-218 and 743-854. No day 14 peak samples; only post-peak repertoires were characterized.

The CDR3 loop spans 14 amino acids. With 0 bases removed from V and 4 bases from J, the gap between germline ends came to 7 bases. From germline, CDR1 is MRHNA and CDR2 SNTAGT. Profiled with immunoSEQ multiplex PCR; TCRdb holds only in-frame clones, not every one. The data show roughly 67,000 clones, around 89% seen once. Only one count was recorded for this clone. Antigen specificity is unknown. The sequence came from an adult in good health. Specimen: peripheral blood, collected on day 0 of AZD1222 vaccination. This chain joins TRBV6-4 and TRBJ1-5; the D gene is possibly TRBD1 (5 bases). Written as DNA, the CDR3 is TGTGCCAGCAGTGACTCCTCAGGGAATCAGCCCCAGCATTTT. It specifies CASSDSSGNQPQHF.